This TCR beta chain was found in a study of T cells of healthy individuals. TCRdb processed the 5' RACE reads anew with MiXCR; each CDR3 protein has one entry. The sample lists about 60,000 distinct CDR3 sequences; 15% to 20% were seen once. This clonotype has a count of ten or more. This TCR came from a human donor in good health.

CDR3 sequence (DNA): TGTGCCAGCAGTACGACGACAGGGGGCGAGCAGTACTTC. Its translation is CASSTTTGGEQYF. This chain uses TRBV6-5 with TRBJ2-7, with 9 bases lining up with TRBD1. Germline lookup yields CDR1 MNHEY and CDR2 SVGAGI. This CDR3 has 13 amino acids. V dropped 5 bases and J dropped 6; count of bases not matched to a gene: 5.